This T cell receptor (beta chain) was obtained from a study of sequential checkpoint blockade in melanoma. Turning to the study itself: First-line arms were nivolumab then ipilimumab, or the reverse, randomized 1:1.

Produced via immunoSEQ multiplex PCR; TCRdb's table is partial and in-frame only. The sample records 15,000 or so clones, 85% to 95% being singletons. Stated treatment: randomized to nivolumab then ipilimumab (arm A) or the reverse (arm B). From thawed PBMCs, live CD3+CD8+ cells negative for CD19 and CD56 were sorted. The receptor's source is a human donor with melanoma. The sequenced sample was CD8+ T cells sorted from blood (inferred from file names), obtained from a patient given nivolumab and ipilimumab in sequence.

The DNA for the CDR3 is TGTGCCAGCAGCGAACACAGGGGGCTAGACGGCTATGGCTACACCTTC. Its translation is CASSEHRGLDGYGYTF. The chain combines TRBV9 with TRBJ1-2; 9 bases map to TRBD1. CDR1 and CDR2 from the germline V gene are SGDLS and YYNGEE. With V trimmed by 3 bases and J by 4 bases, 10 bases remained unmatched. The CDR3 length is 16 residues. Based on the CDR3 plus reference TRBV9 and TRBJ1-2, the full variable domain is DSGVTQTPKHLITATGQRVTLRCSPRSGDLSVYWYQQSLDQGLQFLIQYYNGEERAKGNILERFSAQQFPDLHSELNLSSLELGDSALYFCASSEHRGLDGYGYTFGSGTRLTVV.